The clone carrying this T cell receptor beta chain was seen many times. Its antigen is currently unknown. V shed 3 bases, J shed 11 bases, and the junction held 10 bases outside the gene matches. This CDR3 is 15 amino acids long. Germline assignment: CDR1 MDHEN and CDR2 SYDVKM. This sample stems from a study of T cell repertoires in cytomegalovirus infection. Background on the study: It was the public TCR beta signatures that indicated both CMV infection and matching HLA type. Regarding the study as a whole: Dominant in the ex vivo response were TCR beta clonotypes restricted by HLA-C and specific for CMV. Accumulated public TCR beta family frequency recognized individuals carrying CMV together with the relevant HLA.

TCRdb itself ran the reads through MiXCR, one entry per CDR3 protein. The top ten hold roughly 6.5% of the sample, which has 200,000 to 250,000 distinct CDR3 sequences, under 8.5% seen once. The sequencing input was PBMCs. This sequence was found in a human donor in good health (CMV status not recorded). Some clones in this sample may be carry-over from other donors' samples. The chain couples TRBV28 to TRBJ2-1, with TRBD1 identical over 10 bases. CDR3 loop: CASSFPGQGGAQQFF. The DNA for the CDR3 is TGTGCCAGCAGTTTTCCTGGACAGGGGGGGGCCCAGCAGTTCTTC.